The clone carrying this TCR beta chain was seen only a few times. The CDR3 runs to 16 residues. The V gene's germline CDR1 is SGDLS and CDR2 YYNGEE. The V gene lost 0 bases and the J gene lost 4 bases, with 16 bases spanning the gap. Assay used: immunoSEQ multiplex PCR; TCRdb lists only in-frame clones, some missing. The sample includes about 1.1 million clones, roughly 80% of them seen just once. The data originate from a study of shared clonotypes between healthy human individuals. This TCR derives from a man younger than 30 in good health. Some clones in this sample may be carry-over from other donors' samples. The specimen was memory CD4+ T cells from PBMCs. The subset denotes: CD45RA-negative fraction. The chain joins TRBV9 to TRBJ1-1; D might be TRBD1 (5 bases). CDR3 sequence: CASSVGASGGGTEAFF. The CDR3 DNA follows: TGTGCCAGCAGCGTAGGGGCCTCCGGGGGGGGCACTGAAGCTTTCTTT.